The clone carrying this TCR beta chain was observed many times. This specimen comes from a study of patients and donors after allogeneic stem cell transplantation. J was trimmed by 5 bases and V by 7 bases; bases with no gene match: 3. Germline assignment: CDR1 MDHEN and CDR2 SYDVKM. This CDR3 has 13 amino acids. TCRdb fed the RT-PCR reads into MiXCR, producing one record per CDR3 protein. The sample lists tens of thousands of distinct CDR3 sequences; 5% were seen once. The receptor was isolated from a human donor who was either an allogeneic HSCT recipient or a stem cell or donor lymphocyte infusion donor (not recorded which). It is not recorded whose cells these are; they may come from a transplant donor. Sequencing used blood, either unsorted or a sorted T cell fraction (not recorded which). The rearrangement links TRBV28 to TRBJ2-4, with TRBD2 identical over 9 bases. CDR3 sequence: CASTRLAENIQYF. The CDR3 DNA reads TGTGCCAGCACCAGACTAGCGGAAAACATTCAGTACTTC. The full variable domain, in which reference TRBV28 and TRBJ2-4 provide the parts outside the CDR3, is DVKVTQSSRYLVKRTGEKVFLECVQDMDHENMFWYRQDPGLGLRLIYFSYDVKMKEKGDIPEGYSVSREKKERFSLILESASTNQTSMYLCASTRLAENIQYFGAGTRLSVL.